The present entry profiles one T cell receptor (beta chain) with its context. Profiling relied on immunoSEQ multiplex PCR, and the TCRdb table lists in-frame clones only, not all of them. The repertoire holds some 15,000 clones, with approximately 70% as singletons. The data are from a study of T cells after somatic rescue of genetic block. Germline V gene data show CDR1 as GTSNPN and CDR2 as SVGIG (reference sequence). The CDR3 length is 17 residues. Between the trimmed V and J ends, which lost 2 bases and 0 bases, there was a span of 17 bases. This sequence joins TRBV30 and TRBJ2-1; the D call may be TRBD1 or TRBD2 (5 bases each). The sample taken for sequencing was peripheral blood mononuclear cells (PBMCs). The sequence was collected from a boy aged 5 to 17. The CDR3 protein is CAWSPRGTLSSYNEQFF. Written as DNA, the CDR3 is TGTGCCTGGAGTCCCCGTGGGACGCTGAGCTCCTACAATGAGCAGTTCTTC. Complete variable domain (other parts from reference TRBV30 and TRBJ2-1): SQTIHQWPATLVQPVGSPLSLECTVEGTSNPNLYWYRQAAGRGLQLLFYSVGIGQISSEVPQNLSASRPQDRQFILSSKKLLLSDSGFYLCAWSPRGTLSSYNEQFFGPGTRLTVL.